What follows are 27 T cell receptor beta chains derived from one specimen sequenced in a study of cytomegalovirus exposure and HLA in healthy donors. PCR involved 60 Vbeta and 13 Jbeta primers. The protocol was immunoSEQ multiplex PCR, while the TCRdb copy is restricted to in-frame clones and leaves out a portion. Of hundreds of thousands of clones listed, around four fifths are singletons. The specimen sequenced was PBMCs. The receptor source for this set is a male donor in good health and CMV-seronegative.

This sequence joins TRBV19 and TRBJ2-7, with 8 positions matching TRBD2. The ends lost 3 bases at V and 7 bases at J; junction bases unmatched: 17. The CDR3 is made up of 17 amino acids. The germline gives CDR1 LNHDA, CDR2 SQIVND (reference sequence). The CDR3 loop is CASSIKVGLAGPREQYF. CDR3 DNA: TGTGCCAGTAGTATTAAGGTTGGGCTAGCGGGCCCTCGGGAGCAGTACTTC.

This chain connects TRBV7-6 to TRBJ2-7, with D perhaps TRBD1 (6 bases). With 1 base removed from V and 3 bases from J, the gap between germline ends came to 25 bases. The CDR3 spans 19 residues. Germline V gene sequence: CDR1 SGHVS, CDR2 FNYEAQ. CDR3 sequence: CASSLDLGRGRTSHYEQYF. The CDR3 DNA reads TGTGCCAGCAGCTTAGACTTGGGCAGGGGTCGGACTTCGCACTACGAGCAGTACTTC.

This chain links TRBV27 with TRBJ2-3, with D perhaps matching TRBD1 (6 bases). V was clipped by 5 bases and J by 0 bases, with 12 bases between them. The CDR3 extends over 15 amino acids. The germline CDR1 and CDR2 sequences are MNHEY and SMNVEV (reference sequence). The DNA for the CDR3 is TGTGCCAGCAGTAGTCAGGGGATCAGCACAGATACGCAGTATTTT. Its protein is CASSSQGISTDTQYF.

V and J are TRBV19 and TRBJ2-7; tentatively, D is TRBD1 (6 bases). CDR1 and CDR2 from the germline V gene are LNHDA and SQIVND (reference sequence). The CDR3 has 14 amino acids. Between the trimmed V and J ends, which lost 5 bases and 0 bases, there was a span of 11 bases. CDR3 in amino acids: CASSEDRPSYEQYF. CDR3 DNA: TGTGCCAGTAGTGAAGACAGGCCCTCCTACGAGCAGTACTTC.

The chain has TRBV6-4 and TRBJ2-4, with TRBD1 matching over 7 bases. The CDR3 contains 13 residues. Looked up from germline, CDR1 is MRHNA and CDR2 is SNTAGT. V shed 9 bases, J shed 7 bases, and the junction held 9 bases outside the gene matches. CDR3 in amino acids: CARPGGQINIQYF. The CDR3 coding sequence is TGTGCCAGACCAGGGGGACAAATTAACATTCAGTACTTC.

V usage is TRBV18 and J usage is TRBJ2-7; tentatively, D is TRBD2 (5 bases). This CDR3 contains 15 residues. Germline assignment: CDR1 KGHSH and CDR2 LQKENI. The germline V and J ends were trimmed by 3 bases and 3 bases, with 15 bases remaining between them. CDR3 region: CASSPLTGLDYEQYF. The CDR3 DNA sequence: TGTGCCAGCTCACCCCTCACGGGATTGGACTACGAGCAGTACTTC.

V gene TRBV19 combines with J gene TRBJ2-7, with 7 bases lining up with TRBD1. Germline V gene data show CDR1 as LNHDA and CDR2 as SQIVND (reference sequence). Germline trimming cut 7 bases from V and 2 bases from J; bases unmatched to any gene: 11. CDR3 length: 15 residues. This chain's CDR3 is CASKPGTAETYEQYF. As DNA, the CDR3 is TGTGCCAGTAAACCAGGGACAGCCGAAACCTACGAGCAGTACTTC.

This clone came up once. J is TRBJ2-7 and V is TRBV7-3, with D possibly matching TRBD2 (6 bases). V was clipped by 4 bases and J by 2 bases, with 12 bases between them. The CDR3 contains 14 residues. The V gene's germline CDR1 is SGHTA and CDR2 FQGTGA. DNA of the CDR3: TGTGCCAGCAGCTCCTTGGGGGGACCCTACGAGCAGTACTTC. It codes for CASSSLGGPYEQYF. Based on the CDR3 plus reference TRBV7-3 and TRBJ2-7, the full variable domain is GAGVSQTPSNKVTEKGKYVELRCDPISGHTALYWYRQSLGQGPEFLIYFQGTGAADDSGLPNDRFFAVRPEGSVSTLKIQRTERGDSAVYLCASSSLGGPYEQYFGPGTRLTVT.

The chain joins TRBV5-4 to TRBJ1-5; unclear D gene. Germline lookup yields CDR1 SGHNT and CDR2 YYREEE (reference sequence). The CDR3 has 12 residues. V was clipped by 4 bases and J by 7 bases, with 9 bases between them. The DNA of the CDR3 is TGTGCCAGCAGCCAGCCGGGGCAGCCCCAGCATTTT. Translated: CASSQPGQPQHF.

A few counts support this clone. The chain is built from TRBV10-3 and TRBJ1-1, with D possibly TRBD1 on 6 matching bases. The V gene lost 10 bases and the J gene lost 7 bases, with 19 bases spanning the gap. CDR3 size: 13 residues. Germline V gene lookup returns CDR1 ENHRY and CDR2 SYGVKD. CDR3: CATLPTGWDEAFF. CDR3 coding DNA: TGTGCCACCCTCCCGACAGGTTGGGATGAAGCTTTCTTT.

The sample holds a few counts of this clone. The DNA for the CDR3 is TGTGCCAGCAGTTACCGGACAGGGAATTCACCCCTCCACTTT. Protein sequence: CASSYRTGNSPLHF. The V call is TRBV6-5, the J call TRBJ1-6; the match to TRBD1 covers 8 bases. Germline V gene data show CDR1 as MNHEY and CDR2 as SVGAGI. This CDR3 contains 14 residues. The trim removed 2 bases at V and 7 bases at J, leaving 1 base unmatched.

The CDR3 coding sequence is TGCGCCAGCAGCTTGGGGGCTGCACAACCCACAGATACGCAGTATTTT. It yields the protein CASSLGAAQPTDTQYF. The chain couples TRBV5-1 to TRBJ2-3; D uncertain. With 0 bases removed from V and 2 bases from J, the gap between germline ends came to 13 bases. Germline CDR1 SGHRS, CDR2 YFSETQ. The CDR3 totals 16 residues.

Worth noting for this clone: Germline and junction disagree at one end, which may indicate a read error. The V gene is TRBV7-9, the J gene TRBJ1-4, with D tentatively TRBD1 (5 bases). In germline, CDR1 is SEHNR, CDR2 FQNEAQ (reference sequence). The CDR3 is 17 amino acids. CDR3 in DNA: TGTTCCAGCAGCTTAGCGAGCATAGGGGCGACTAATGAAAAACTGTTTTTT. Its translation: CSSSLASIGATNEKLFF.

The chain couples TRBV2 to TRBJ2-5; D is perhaps TRBD2 (5 bases). TRBJ2-7 explains the end of the DNA better; the J call may be wrong. Germline lookup yields CDR1 SNHLY and CDR2 FYNNEI. CDR3 length: 12 amino acids. The chain's CDR3 is CASKAEGSEQYF. As DNA, the CDR3 is TGTGCCAGCAAGGCAGAGGGTTCCGAGCAGTACTTC.

The V and J genes are TRBV5-6 and TRBJ2-2; TRBD2 agrees at 8 bases. This CDR3 has 15 residues. Germline assignment: CDR1 SGHDT and CDR2 YYEEEE. V shed 2 bases, J shed 5 bases, and the junction held 5 bases outside the gene matches. Written as DNA, the CDR3 is TGTGCCAGCAGCTTTGACGGGAGGGCAACCGGGGAGCTGTTTTTT. Encoded protein: CASSFDGRATGELFF.

V gene TRBV9 combines with J gene TRBJ2-1, with D possibly being TRBD2 (5 bases). Per germline, CDR1 SGDLS and CDR2 YYNGEE. V lost 3 bases to trimming and J lost 1 base, with 11 bases between them. This CDR3 region has 15 residues. CDR3 sequence reads: CASSASGNSYNEQFF. Written as DNA, the CDR3 is TGTGCCAGCAGCGCGAGCGGAAATTCCTACAATGAGCAGTTCTTC.

The rearrangement uses TRBV14 and TRBJ1-3; 9 bases are shared with TRBD1. Germline lookup yields CDR1 SGHDN and CDR2 FVKESK. J gave up 7 bases and V 3 bases, and 7 bases lay outside the gene matches. This CDR3 spans 15 amino acids. The CDR3 nucleotides read TGTGCCAGCAGCCACCACAGGGGGCAGATGAACACCATATATTTT. As protein: CASSHHRGQMNTIYF.

This clone was detected only a few times. This chain joins TRBV9 and TRBJ1-2; TRBD1 matches at 7 bases. Looked up from germline, CDR1 is SGDLS and CDR2 is YYNGEE. The CDR3 is made up of 16 amino acids. V shed 4 bases, J shed 2 bases, and the junction held 11 bases outside the gene matches. CDR3 residues: CASSPRQQGLNYGYTF. CDR3 sequence (DNA): TGTGCCAGCAGCCCCCGACAACAGGGGCTCAACTATGGCTACACCTTC.

The CDR3 is CASSSGVLSYEQYF. The DNA of the CDR3 is TGCGCCAGCTCCTCAGGGGTCCTCTCCTACGAGCAGTACTTC. The V and J genes are TRBV5-1 and TRBJ2-7, with D tentatively TRBD1 (6 bases). Germline V CDR1 and CDR2: SGHRS, YFSETQ. V was clipped by 7 bases and J by 0 bases, with 14 bases between them. The CDR3 runs 14 residues.

The rearrangement uses TRBV5-1 and TRBJ2-7; 7 nucleotides align to TRBD2. This CDR3 has 13 residues. Germline-derived CDR1 and CDR2 are SGHRS and YFSETQ. The J segment lost 2 bases and the V segment lost 5 bases, leaving 4 bases of the junction unmatched. CDR3 sequence: CASRREGTYEQYF. CDR3 nucleotide sequence: TGCGCCAGCAGGAGGGAGGGAACCTACGAGCAGTACTTC.

This clone occurred a few times. The chain is built from TRBV7-2 and TRBJ2-7; 7 bases align to TRBD2. CDR3 length: 15 amino acids. Trimming cost V 3 bases and J 2 bases; bases outside gene matches: 7. The germline CDR1 and CDR2 sequences are SGHTA and FQGNSA. The CDR3 nucleotides read TGTGCCAGCAGCTTTCAGCGGGGTGGGACCTACGAGCAGTACTTC. Translated, it gives CASSFQRGGTYEQYF.

The CDR3 reads CASSRTSGLVYEQYF. The CDR3 nucleotides read TGTGCCAGCAGCCGGACTAGCGGACTGGTCTACGAGCAGTACTTC. The genes are TRBV2 and TRBJ2-7; 10 bases are shared with TRBD2. V lost 6 bases, J lost 3 bases, and 8 bases stayed unmatched. The CDR3 runs to 15 residues. Per germline, CDR1 SNHLY and CDR2 FYNNEI.

The chain employs TRBV7-9 and TRBJ2-3; no definite D call. The CDR3 totals 15 residues. V was clipped by 3 bases and J by 1 base, with 11 bases between them. Germline CDR1 is SEHNR and CDR2 is FQNEAQ (reference sequence). CDR3 nucleotide sequence: TGTGCCAGCAGCTTTCAGTCCACGCGCACAGATACGCAGTATTTT. This translates into CASSFQSTRTDTQYF.

This chain joins TRBV15 and TRBJ2-2; TRBD2 matches 16 bases. Germline CDR1 reads LNHNV; CDR2 reads YYDKDF (reference sequence). Losses at the gene ends were 0 bases for V and 7 bases for J; bases not matched to a gene: 5. This CDR3 has 18 amino acids. This CDR3 reads CATSREGTSGRAFGELFF. In DNA form, the CDR3 reads TGTGCCACCAGCAGAGAGGGGACTAGCGGGAGGGCCTTCGGGGAGCTGTTTTTT.

The chain couples TRBV18 to TRBJ2-5; TRBD2 is a possible D gene (6 bases). Trimming took off 8 bases at V and 4 bases at J, with 17 bases between the two ends. Germline V gives CDR1 KGHSH, CDR2 LQKENI. The CDR3 spans 14 residues. As DNA, the CDR3 is TGTGCCAGCAACGAGCGTGAGGGACTAGAGACCCAGTACTTC. Protein: CASNEREGLETQYF.

The chain links TRBV6-5 to TRBJ2-1, with TRBD2 as a possible D gene (5 bases). This CDR3 has 13 amino acids. Trimming stripped 2 bases from V and 7 bases from J, with 9 bases between. Germline CDR1 and CDR2: MNHEY and SVGAGI. The CDR3 reads CASSYLPGNEQFF. The CDR3 nucleotides read TGTGCCAGCAGTTACCTACCGGGGAATGAGCAGTTCTTC.

The chain uses TRBV2 and TRBJ1-4, with 8 bases matching TRBD1. From germline, CDR1 is SNHLY and CDR2 FYNNEI. V dropped 7 bases and J dropped 5; count of bases not matched to a gene: 3. The CDR3 length is 13 residues. The CDR3 bases are TGTGCCAGCAAGGACAGGGACAATGAAAAACTGTTTTTT. Translation gives CASKDRDNEKLFF.